Each of the 31 T cell receptor beta chains below was sequenced from the same sample in a study of cytomegalovirus exposure and HLA in healthy donors. Assay: immunoSEQ multiplex PCR; the TCRdb copy retains only in-frame clones and omits some. Of around 140,000 clones listed, roughly nine tenths were seen once; the top ten hold about 1.2%. What was sequenced was PBMCs. The receptors derive from a woman between 18 and 29 years old in good health and CMV-seronegative.

The CDR3 DNA follows: TGTGCCAGCAGCGTAGGTCGGTCCCCCGCACGAAACTATGGCTACACCTTC. Protein sequence: CASSVGRSPARNYGYTF. The chain recombines TRBV9 with TRBJ1-2; D ambiguous. The CDR3 has 17 amino acids. Trimming took 0 bases from V and 2 from J, leaving 17 bases between them. Per the germline V gene, CDR1 is SGDLS and CDR2 is YYNGEE.

The V call is TRBV6-1, the J call TRBJ2-3; weak D call: TRBD2 (6 bases). The CDR3 contains 13 residues. Trimming took off 7 bases at V and 5 bases at J, with 13 bases between the two ends. Germline V gives CDR1 MNHNS, CDR2 SASEGT. DNA for the CDR3: TGTGCCAGCACGGAGGGTGCTAGAGATACGCAGTATTTT. Protein sequence: CASTEGARDTQYF.

V and J are TRBV6-1 and TRBJ2-5; TRBD1 agrees at 7 bases. This CDR3 region has 14 residues. J was trimmed by 7 bases and V by 4 bases; bases with no gene match: 9. CDR1 and CDR2 (germline): MNHNS, SASEGT. CDR3 amino acids: CASSGDSTVGTQYF. CDR3 coding DNA: TGTGCCAGCAGTGGGGACAGCACCGTCGGGACCCAGTACTTC.

The rearrangement uses TRBV7-2 and TRBJ2-7; TRBD1 agrees at 7 bases. V dropped 5 bases and J dropped 4; count of bases not matched to a gene: 5. Germline V CDR1 and CDR2: SGHTA, FQGNSA. The CDR3 has 13 residues. CDR3 DNA: TGTGCCAGCAGCGTGGGACAGCAATACGAGCAGTACTTC. It translates to CASSVGQQYEQYF.

The chain carries TRBV7-3 and TRBJ2-7; 8 nucleotides line up with TRBD2. Germline V gene sequence: CDR1 SGHTA, CDR2 FQGTGA. The CDR3 totals 15 residues. The V segment lost 3 bases and the J segment 2 bases; nucleotides outside the gene matches: 6. The CDR3 reads CASSFSSGGPYEQYF. The CDR3 coding sequence is TGTGCCAGCAGCTTTTCGAGCGGGGGCCCCTACGAGCAGTACTTC.

The V call is TRBV6-6, the J call TRBJ1-1, with 7 positions matching TRBD1. With 2 bases clipped from V and 0 bases from J, the junction kept 0 bases outside the gene matches. The CDR3 is 14 amino acids. CDR1 is MNHNY and CDR2 is SVGAGI in the germline V gene (reference sequence). Written as DNA, the CDR3 is TGTGCCAGCAGTTACGGGACAGTGAACACTGAAGCTTTCTTT. This translates into CASSYGTVNTEAFF.

V and J are TRBV5-1 and TRBJ2-1; TRBD2 might be the D (6 bases). CDR3 length: 12 residues. V gave up 5 bases and J gave up 7 bases, with 10 bases separating them. CDR1 and CDR2 from the germline V gene are SGHRS and YFSETQ. In DNA, the CDR3 is TGCGCCAGCAGACCTGGGGGGAATGAGCAGTTCTTC. Its protein is CASRPGGNEQFF.

The chain joins TRBV2 to TRBJ2-1, with TRBD2 identical over 10 bases. V was clipped by 6 bases and J by 4 bases; unmatched bases: 9. Germline lookup yields CDR1 SNHLY and CDR2 FYNNEI. The CDR3 contains 16 residues. The CDR3 nucleotides are TGTGCCAGCAGAGAGATAACTAGCGGGGTTTACAATGAGCAGTTCTTC. The encoded protein is CASREITSGVYNEQFF.

As DNA, the CDR3 is TGTGCCAGCAGCCCCAGGGGCACAGGGGGTCACGTCCTGACTTTC. Translating gives CASSPRGTGGHVLTF. This chain connects TRBV7-9 to TRBJ2-6, with 8 bases identical to TRBD1. J lost 11 bases, V lost 5 bases, and 11 bases had no gene match. The germline gives CDR1 SEHNR, CDR2 FQNEAQ (reference sequence). The CDR3 has 15 amino acids.

CDR3 loop: CAISDPDRGQYEQYF. The CDR3 coding sequence is TGTGCCATCAGTGACCCGGACAGGGGGCAGTACGAGCAGTACTTC. This chain uses TRBV10-3 with TRBJ2-7; 11 bases line up with TRBD1. The germline V gene encodes CDR1 ENHRY and CDR2 SYGVKD. V gave up 3 bases and J gave up 4 bases; unmatched junction bases: 5. There are 15 residues in the CDR3.

The chain couples TRBV4-1 to TRBJ2-3; maybe TRBD2 (6 bases). The V and J ends lost 3 bases and 0 bases respectively, with 13 bases between them. The CDR3 totals 16 residues. CDR1 and CDR2 (germline): MGHRA, YSYEKL. The CDR3 loop is CASSHPRRGSTDTQYF. The CDR3 DNA reads as TGCGCCAGCAGCCACCCCCGACGGGGGAGCACAGATACGCAGTATTTT.

V gene TRBV7-8 combines with J gene TRBJ1-1; 8 positions match TRBD1. The CDR3 runs 14 residues. The V and J ends lost 5 bases and 4 bases, in that order; junction bases with no gene match: 6. The V gene's germline CDR1 is SGHVS and CDR2 FQNEAQ. The CDR3 here is CASSPRTGPTEAFF. The CDR3 DNA reads TGTGCCAGCAGCCCCCGGACAGGGCCCACTGAAGCTTTCTTT.

This clone was seen once. The chain has TRBV5-4 and TRBJ2-2, with 12 bases matching TRBD2. The CDR3 has 17 residues. The J segment lost 4 bases and the V segment lost 0 bases, leaving 4 bases of the junction unmatched. Germline CDR1 is SGHNT and CDR2 is YYREEE (reference sequence). The CDR3 protein is CASSLGLAGAITGELFF. CDR3 bases: TGTGCCAGCAGCTTGGGACTAGCGGGGGCGATCACCGGGGAGCTGTTTTTT.

J is TRBJ2-7 and V is TRBV7-9, with TRBD2 matching over 7 bases. Looked up from germline, CDR1 is SEHNR and CDR2 is FQNEAQ (reference sequence). V lost 5 bases to trimming and J lost 5 bases; unmatched junction nucleotides: 9. The CDR3 covers 14 residues. This CDR3 reads CASSPPGTNNEQYF. CDR3 nucleotides: TGTGCCAGCAGCCCCCCCGGGACTAACAACGAGCAGTACTTC.

The chain recombines TRBV6-5 with TRBJ2-1; D is possibly TRBD1 (6 bases). This CDR3 is built from 16 residues. The germline V gene encodes CDR1 MNHEY and CDR2 SVGAGI. With 0 bases removed from V and 4 bases from J, the gap between germline ends came to 13 bases. The CDR3 sequence is CASSYSGQGWYNEQFF. As DNA, the CDR3 is TGTGCCAGCAGTTACTCTGGCCAGGGGTGGTACAATGAGCAGTTCTTC.

This sequence joins TRBV19 and TRBJ2-5; 7 bases are shared with TRBD1. Germline loops: CDR1 LNHDA, CDR2 SQIVND (reference sequence). CDR3 size: 15 residues. Losses at the gene ends were 3 bases for V and 0 bases for J; bases not matched to a gene: 4. CDR3 DNA: TGTGCCAGTAGTATCGGGACAGATTACCAAGAGACCCAGTACTTC. It translates to CASSIGTDYQETQYF. The full variable domain, completed using reference TRBV19 and TRBJ2-5, is DGGITQSPKYLFRKEGQNVTLSCEQNLNHDAMYWYRQDPGQGLRLIYYSQIVNDFQKGDIAEGYSVSREKKESFPLTVTSAQKNPTAFYLCASSIGTDYQETQYFGPGTRLLVL.

CDR3 amino acids: CASSESRTGGYTEAFF. The CDR3 coding sequence is TGCGCCAGCAGTGAGTCAAGGACAGGGGGTTACACTGAAGCTTTCTTT. The rearrangement uses TRBV10-1 and TRBJ1-1, with TRBD1 identical over 10 bases. Germline V gene data show CDR1 as WNHNN and CDR2 as SYGVQD (reference sequence). The CDR3 totals 16 residues. V shed 0 bases and J 3 bases; nucleotides not matched to a gene: 4.

J is TRBJ2-2 and V is TRBV25-1; 9 bases line up with TRBD2. This CDR3 spans 16 amino acids. The V segment lost 5 bases and the J segment 6 bases; nucleotides outside the gene matches: 10. In germline, CDR1 is MGHDK, CDR2 SYGVNS. The CDR3 here is CASSLERERGAGELFF. The CDR3 coding sequence is TGTGCCAGCAGTCTCGAGAGGGAGCGGGGGGCCGGGGAGCTGTTTTTT.

The CDR3 DNA follows: TGTGCCAGCAGGGGGGCACGTCGTCCCACAGATACGCAGTATTTT. Translation: CASRGARRPTDTQYF. The chain couples TRBV7-9 to TRBJ2-3; D might be TRBD1 (6 bases). This CDR3 is 15 amino acids long. CDR1 and CDR2 from the germline V gene are SEHNR and FQNEAQ (reference sequence). V gave up 6 bases and J gave up 2 bases, with 15 bases separating them. Full variable domain (rest looked up from reference TRBV7-9 and TRBJ2-3): DTGVSQNPRHKITKRGQNVTFRCDPISEHNRLYWYRQTLGQGPEFLTYFQNEAQLEKSRLLSDRFSAERPKGSFSTLEIQRTEQGDSAMYLCASRGARRPTDTQYFGPGTRLTVL.

This clone was seen more than once but under ten times. V is TRBV5-5 and J is TRBJ1-6, with D uncertain. The CDR3 consists of 14 residues. CDR1 and CDR2 from the germline V gene are SGHKS and YYEKEE (reference sequence). Trimming left V 0 bases short and J 10 bases short, with 11 bases between. The CDR3 loop is CASSLAVAGSPLHF. The DNA for the CDR3 is TGTGCCAGCAGCTTGGCAGTCGCGGGGTCACCCCTCCACTTT.

The chain employs TRBV5-1 and TRBJ1-4; D is perhaps TRBD1 (6 bases). Germline values: CDR1 SGHRS, CDR2 YFSETQ. V was cut by 0 bases and J by 8 bases, with 14 bases left in between. This CDR3 has 15 amino acids. Written as DNA, the CDR3 is TGCGCCAGCAGCTTGGTTGGGGGGGCCGAGGAAAAACTGTTTTTT. The encoded protein is CASSLVGGAEEKLFF.

V and J are TRBV5-4 and TRBJ2-7; 7 bases are shared with TRBD1. J was trimmed by 1 base and V by 2 bases; bases with no gene match: 3. CDR1 is SGHNT, CDR2 YYREEE, per germline (reference sequence). The CDR3 is 14 amino acids. The CDR3 coding sequence is TGTGCCAGCAGCTTAGGACAGGTGTCCTACGAGCAGTACTTC. Protein: CASSLGQVSYEQYF.

V and J are TRBV21-1 and TRBJ1-6; the table calls TRBD1, which could not be checked here. TRBV21-1 corresponds to a pseudogene. This CDR3 has 17 amino acids. CDR3 DNA sequence: TGTGCCAGCAGCAACTCAACGCCGGGACACTTAAATTCACCCCTCCACTTT. Its protein product is CASSNSTPGHLNSPLHF.

The V call is TRBV15, the J call TRBJ2-2; 7 bases are shared with TRBD2. The germline V gene encodes CDR1 LNHNV and CDR2 YYDKDF (reference sequence). CDR3 length: 16 amino acids. Unmatched junction bases numbered 6, after V lost 1 base and J lost 4 bases. The CDR3 is CATSRGFGGVTGELFF. For the CDR3, the DNA is TGTGCCACCAGCAGAGGGTTTGGGGGGGTCACCGGGGAGCTGTTTTTT.

V and J are TRBV11-3 and TRBJ2-1; TRBD1 is a possible D gene (5 bases). Between the trimmed V and J ends, which lost 5 bases and 9 bases, there was a span of 14 bases. CDR3 length: 13 amino acids. CDR1 and CDR2 (germline): SGHNT, YENEEA. The CDR3 DNA follows: TGTGCCAGCAGCGGTGGTTGGGGCAGTGAGCAGTTCTTC. Translating gives CASSGGWGSEQFF.

This clone has only a few counts. This chain uses TRBV27 with TRBJ1-6; the D gene is possibly TRBD1 (6 bases). V lost 4 bases and J lost 9, with 10 bases in between. The germline V gene has CDR1 MNHEY and CDR2 SMNVEV (reference sequence). The CDR3 contains 13 residues. CDR3 loop: CASSWGLSSPLHF. The CDR3 coding sequence is TGTGCCAGCAGTTGGGGGCTGAGTTCACCCCTCCACTTT.

V and J are TRBV11-2 and TRBJ1-5; D might be TRBD1 (6 bases). CDR3 length: 16 amino acids. Germline V CDR1 and CDR2: SGHAT, FQNNGV. Between the trimmed V and J ends, which lost 0 bases and 3 bases, there was a span of 12 bases. The CDR3 is CASSLEGGRANQPQHF. CDR3 DNA: TGTGCCAGCAGCTTAGAAGGGGGAAGGGCCAATCAGCCCCAGCATTTT.

The chain uses TRBV6-5 and TRBJ1-4; D perhaps matches TRBD1 (5 bases). The CDR3 runs to 13 residues. Germline CDR1 MNHEY, CDR2 SVGAGI. Trimming stripped 7 bases from V and 8 bases from J, with 14 bases between. This CDR3 reads CASTDGTREKLFF. The CDR3 coding sequence is TGTGCCAGCACTGACGGGACTCGCGAAAAACTGTTTTTT.

The chain combines TRBV25-1 with TRBJ2-3; D is possibly TRBD1 (6 bases). Per germline, CDR1 MGHDK and CDR2 SYGVNS. With 3 bases removed from V and 3 bases from J, the gap between germline ends came to 16 bases. The CDR3 is 16 residues long. The CDR3 region is CASSDPQGFRTDTQYF. DNA for the CDR3: TGTGCCAGCAGTGACCCACAGGGATTTCGGACAGATACGCAGTATTTT.

V usage is TRBV6-5 and J usage is TRBJ2-7; D gene unclear. V shed 5 bases and J shed 0 bases, with 8 bases lying between them. CDR1 MNHEY and CDR2 SVGAGI come from the germline V gene. This CDR3 region has 13 residues. CDR3 loop: CASSKLNSYEQYF. CDR3 nucleotides: TGTGCCAGCAGTAAACTCAACTCCTACGAGCAGTACTTC.

V is TRBV5-6 and J is TRBJ2-1; 7 nucleotides align to TRBD1. The V gene's germline CDR1 is SGHDT and CDR2 YYEEEE. The CDR3 runs 13 residues. V dropped 4 bases and J dropped 8; count of bases not matched to a gene: 6. CDR3 amino acids: CASSNQGVDEQFF. The DNA of the CDR3 is TGTGCCAGCAGCAATCAGGGGGTCGATGAGCAGTTCTTC.